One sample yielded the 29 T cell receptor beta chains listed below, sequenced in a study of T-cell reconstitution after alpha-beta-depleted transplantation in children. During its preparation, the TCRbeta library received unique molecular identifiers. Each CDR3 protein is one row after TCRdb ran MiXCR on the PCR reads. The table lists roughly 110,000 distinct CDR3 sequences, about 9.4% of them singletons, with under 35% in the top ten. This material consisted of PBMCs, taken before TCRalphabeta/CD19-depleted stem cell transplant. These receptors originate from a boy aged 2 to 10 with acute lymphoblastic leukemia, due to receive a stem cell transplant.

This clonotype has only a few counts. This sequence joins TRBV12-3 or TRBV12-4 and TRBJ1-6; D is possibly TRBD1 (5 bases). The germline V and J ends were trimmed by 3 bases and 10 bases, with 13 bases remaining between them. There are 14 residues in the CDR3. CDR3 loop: CASSFGQGNSPLHF. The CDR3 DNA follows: TGTGCCAGCAGTTTTGGGCAGGGAAACTCACCCCTCCACTTT.

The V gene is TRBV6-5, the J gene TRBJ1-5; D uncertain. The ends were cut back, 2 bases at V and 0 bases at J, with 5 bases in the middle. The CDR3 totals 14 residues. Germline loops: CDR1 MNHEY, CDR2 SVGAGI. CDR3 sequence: CASSYRDSNQPQHF. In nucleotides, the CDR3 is TGTGCCAGCAGTTACAGGGATAGCAATCAGCCCCAGCATTTT.

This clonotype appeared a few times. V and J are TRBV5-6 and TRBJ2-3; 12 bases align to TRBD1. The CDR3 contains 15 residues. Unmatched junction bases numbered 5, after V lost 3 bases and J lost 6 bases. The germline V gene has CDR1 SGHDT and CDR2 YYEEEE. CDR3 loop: CASSSGTGGPDTQYF. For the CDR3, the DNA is TGTGCCAGCAGCTCGGGGACAGGGGGCCCCGATACGCAGTATTTT. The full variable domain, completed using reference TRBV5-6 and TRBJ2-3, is DAGVTQSPTHLIKTRGQQVTLRCSPKSGHDTVSWYQQALGQGPQFIFQYYEEEERQRGNFPDRFSGHQFPNYSSELNVNALLLGDSALYLCASSSGTGGPDTQYFGPGTRLTVL.

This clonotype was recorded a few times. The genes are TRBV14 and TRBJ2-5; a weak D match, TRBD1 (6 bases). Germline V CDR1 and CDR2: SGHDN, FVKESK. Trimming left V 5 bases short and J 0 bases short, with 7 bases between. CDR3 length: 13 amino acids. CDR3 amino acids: CASSGTYQETQYF. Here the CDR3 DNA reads TGTGCCAGCAGCGGGACATACCAAGAGACCCAGTACTTC.

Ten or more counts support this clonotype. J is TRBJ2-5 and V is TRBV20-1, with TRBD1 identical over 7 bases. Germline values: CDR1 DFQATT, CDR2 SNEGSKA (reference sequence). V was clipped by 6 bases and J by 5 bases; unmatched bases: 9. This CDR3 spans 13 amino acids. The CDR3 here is CSAPTGAAETQYF. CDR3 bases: TGCAGTGCCCCAACAGGGGCGGCGGAGACCCAGTACTTC.

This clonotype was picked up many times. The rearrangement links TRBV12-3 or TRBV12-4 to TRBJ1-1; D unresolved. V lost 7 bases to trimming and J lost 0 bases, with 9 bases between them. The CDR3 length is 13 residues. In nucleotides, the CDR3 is TGTGCCAGCACTTACACGATGAACACTGAAGCTTTCTTT. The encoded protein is CASTYTMNTEAFF.

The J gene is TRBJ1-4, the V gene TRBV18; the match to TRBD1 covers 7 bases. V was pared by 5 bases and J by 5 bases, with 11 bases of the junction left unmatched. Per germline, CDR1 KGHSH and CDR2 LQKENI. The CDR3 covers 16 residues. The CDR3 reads CASSTNRQGLNEKLFF. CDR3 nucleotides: TGTGCCAGCTCAACGAACAGACAGGGCCTCAATGAAAAACTGTTTTTT.

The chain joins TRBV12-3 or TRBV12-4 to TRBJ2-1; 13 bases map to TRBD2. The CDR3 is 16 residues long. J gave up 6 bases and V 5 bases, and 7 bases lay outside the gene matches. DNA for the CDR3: TGTGCCAGCAGTGCGGGACTAGCGGGAAAGGTCAATGAGCAGTTCTTC. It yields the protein CASSAGLAGKVNEQFF.

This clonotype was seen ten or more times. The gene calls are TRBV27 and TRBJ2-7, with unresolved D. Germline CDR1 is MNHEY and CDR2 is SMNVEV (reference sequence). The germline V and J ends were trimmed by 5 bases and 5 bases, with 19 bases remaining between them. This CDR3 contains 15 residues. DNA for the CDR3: TGTGCCAGCAGTCCCCTTAAGGGCAGGTTCAACGAGCAGTACTTC. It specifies CASSPLKGRFNEQYF.

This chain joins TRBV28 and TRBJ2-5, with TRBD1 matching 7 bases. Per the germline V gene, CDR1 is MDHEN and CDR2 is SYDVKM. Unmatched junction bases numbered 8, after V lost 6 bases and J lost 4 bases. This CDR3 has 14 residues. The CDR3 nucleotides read TGTGCCAGCAGGAGAGGGGGCGCGTCAGAGACCCAGTACTTC. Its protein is CASRRGGASETQYF.

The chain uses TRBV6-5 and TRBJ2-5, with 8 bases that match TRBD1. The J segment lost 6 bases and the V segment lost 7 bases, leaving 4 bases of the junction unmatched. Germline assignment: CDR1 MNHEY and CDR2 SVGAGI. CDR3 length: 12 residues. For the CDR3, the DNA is TGTGCCAGCAATGCAGGGGGCAAGACCCAGTACTTC. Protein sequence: CASNAGGKTQYF.

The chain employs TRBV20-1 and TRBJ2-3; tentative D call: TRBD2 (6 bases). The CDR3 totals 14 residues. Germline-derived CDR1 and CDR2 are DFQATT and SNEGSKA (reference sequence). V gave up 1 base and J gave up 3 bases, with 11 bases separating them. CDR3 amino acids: CSARAPLATDTQYF. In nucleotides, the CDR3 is TGCAGTGCTAGAGCCCCCCTAGCGACAGATACGCAGTATTTT.

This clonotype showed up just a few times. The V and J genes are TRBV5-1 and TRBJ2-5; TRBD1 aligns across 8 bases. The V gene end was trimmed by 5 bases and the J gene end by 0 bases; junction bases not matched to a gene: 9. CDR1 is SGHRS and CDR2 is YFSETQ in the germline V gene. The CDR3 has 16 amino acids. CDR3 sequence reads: CASSTNPGGYQETQYF. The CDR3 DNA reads TGCGCCAGCAGTACTAATCCAGGGGGCTACCAAGAGACCCAGTACTTC. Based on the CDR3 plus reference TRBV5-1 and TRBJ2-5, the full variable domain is KAGVTQTPRYLIKTRGQQVTLSCSPISGHRSVSWYQQTPGQGLQFLFEYFSETQRNKGNFPGRFSGRQFSNSRSEMNVSTLELGDSALYLCASSTNPGGYQETQYFGPGTRLLVL.

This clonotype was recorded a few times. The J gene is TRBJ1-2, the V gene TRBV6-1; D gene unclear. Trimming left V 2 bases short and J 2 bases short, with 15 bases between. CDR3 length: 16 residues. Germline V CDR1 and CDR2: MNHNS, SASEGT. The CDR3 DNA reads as TGTGCCAGCAGTGAATCTTCGCGGGCAGCCAACTATGGCTACACCTTC. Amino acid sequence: CASSESSRAANYGYTF.

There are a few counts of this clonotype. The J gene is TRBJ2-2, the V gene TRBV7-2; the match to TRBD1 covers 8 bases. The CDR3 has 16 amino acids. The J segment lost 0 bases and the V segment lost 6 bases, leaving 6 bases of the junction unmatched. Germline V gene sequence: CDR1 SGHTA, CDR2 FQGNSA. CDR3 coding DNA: TGTGCCAGCAGTCTTACGACAGGGGCGAACACCGGGGAGCTGTTTTTT. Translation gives CASSLTTGANTGELFF.

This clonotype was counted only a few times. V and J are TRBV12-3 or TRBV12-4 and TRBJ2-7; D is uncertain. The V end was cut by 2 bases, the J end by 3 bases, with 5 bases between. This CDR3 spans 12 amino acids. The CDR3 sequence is CASSLKFYEQYF. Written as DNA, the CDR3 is TGTGCCAGCAGTTTAAAGTTCTACGAGCAGTACTTC.

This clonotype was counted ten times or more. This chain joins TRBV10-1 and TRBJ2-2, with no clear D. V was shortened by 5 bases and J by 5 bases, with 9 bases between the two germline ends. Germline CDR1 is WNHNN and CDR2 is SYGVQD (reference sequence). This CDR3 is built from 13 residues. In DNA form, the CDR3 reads TGCGCCAGCAGTCCCCGAGAGACCGGGGAGCTGTTTTTT. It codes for CASSPRETGELFF.

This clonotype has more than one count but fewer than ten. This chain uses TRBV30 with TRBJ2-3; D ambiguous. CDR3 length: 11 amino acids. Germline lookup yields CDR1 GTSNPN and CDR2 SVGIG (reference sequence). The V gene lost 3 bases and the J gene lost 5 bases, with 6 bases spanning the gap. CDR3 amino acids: CAWRSVDTQYF. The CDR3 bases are TGTGCCTGGAGGAGTGTAGATACGCAGTATTTT.

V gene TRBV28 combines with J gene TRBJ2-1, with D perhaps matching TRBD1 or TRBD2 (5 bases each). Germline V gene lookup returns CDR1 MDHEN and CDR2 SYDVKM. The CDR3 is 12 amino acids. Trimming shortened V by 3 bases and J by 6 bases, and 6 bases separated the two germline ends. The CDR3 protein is CASSLGPNEQFF. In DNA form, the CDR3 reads TGTGCCAGCAGTTTGGGACCCAATGAGCAGTTCTTC.

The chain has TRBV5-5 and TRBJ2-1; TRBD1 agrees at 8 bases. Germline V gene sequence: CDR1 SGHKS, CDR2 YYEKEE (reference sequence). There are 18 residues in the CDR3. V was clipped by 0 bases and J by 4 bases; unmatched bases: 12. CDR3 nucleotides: TGTGCCAGCAGCTTGGGCCCCCGAACAGGGGGATCATACAATGAGCAGTTCTTC. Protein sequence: CASSLGPRTGGSYNEQFF.

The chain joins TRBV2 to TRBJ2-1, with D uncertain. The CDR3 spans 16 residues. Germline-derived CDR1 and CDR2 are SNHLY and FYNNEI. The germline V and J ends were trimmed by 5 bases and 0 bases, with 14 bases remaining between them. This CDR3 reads CASSFHSTSSYNEQFF. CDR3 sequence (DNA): TGTGCCAGCAGTTTTCACAGCACCAGCTCCTACAATGAGCAGTTCTTC. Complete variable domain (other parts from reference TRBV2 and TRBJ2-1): EPEVTQTPSHQVTQMGQEVILRCVPISNHLYFYWYRQILGQKVEFLVSFYNNEISEKSEIFDDQFSVERPDGSNFTLKIRSTKLEDSAMYFCASSFHSTSSYNEQFFGPGTRLTVL.

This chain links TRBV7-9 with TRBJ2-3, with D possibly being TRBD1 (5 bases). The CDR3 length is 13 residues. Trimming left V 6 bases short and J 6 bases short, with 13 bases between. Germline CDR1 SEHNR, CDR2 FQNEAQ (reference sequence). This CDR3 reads CASSSQGYDTQYF. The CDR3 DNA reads TGTGCCAGCAGTTCCCAGGGATACGATACGCAGTATTTT.

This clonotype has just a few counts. The CDR3 loop is CASSLDVAPKETQYF. DNA of the CDR3: TGCGCCAGCAGCTTGGATGTGGCCCCCAAGGAGACCCAGTACTTC. V gene TRBV5-1 combines with J gene TRBJ2-5; D uncertain. Trimming removed 0 bases at V and 5 bases at J, with 14 bases between. The CDR3 spans 15 residues. The germline gives CDR1 SGHRS, CDR2 YFSETQ.

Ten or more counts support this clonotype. The CDR3 loop is CASSPTSGSSEQFF. CDR3 coding DNA: TGTGCCAGCAGTCCAACTAGCGGGAGTAGTGAGCAGTTCTTC. The chain has TRBV12-3 or TRBV12-4 and TRBJ2-1; 11 nucleotides agree with TRBD2. The junction had 6 bases not matched to a gene; V was cut back by 5 bases and J by 9 bases. CDR3 length: 14 amino acids.

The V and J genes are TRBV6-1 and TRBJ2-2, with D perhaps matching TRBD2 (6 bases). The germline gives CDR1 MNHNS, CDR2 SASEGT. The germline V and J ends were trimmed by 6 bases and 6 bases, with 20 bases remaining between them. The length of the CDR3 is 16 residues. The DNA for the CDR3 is TGTGCCAGCAGCCTGGAGACTAGTTATTCAGCCGGGGAGCTGTTTTTT. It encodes CASSLETSYSAGELFF.

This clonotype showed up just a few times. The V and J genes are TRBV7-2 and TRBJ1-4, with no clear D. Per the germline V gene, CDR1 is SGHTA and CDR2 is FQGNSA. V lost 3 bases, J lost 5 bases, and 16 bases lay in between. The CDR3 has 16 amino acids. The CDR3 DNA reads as TGTGCCAGCAGCTTTATTAGTGGTCCCAGCAATGAAAAACTGTTTTTT. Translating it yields CASSFISGPSNEKLFF. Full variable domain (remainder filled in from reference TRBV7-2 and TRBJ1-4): GAGVSQSPSNKVTEKGKDVELRCDPISGHTALYWYRQSLGQGLEFLIYFQGNSAPDKSGLPSDRFSAERTGGSVSTLTIQRTQQEDSAVYLCASSFISGPSNEKLFFGSGTQLSVL.

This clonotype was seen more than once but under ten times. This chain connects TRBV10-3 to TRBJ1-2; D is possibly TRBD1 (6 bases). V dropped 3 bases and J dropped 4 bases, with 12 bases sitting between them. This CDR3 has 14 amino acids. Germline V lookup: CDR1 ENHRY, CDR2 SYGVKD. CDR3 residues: CAISEMDSLYGYTF. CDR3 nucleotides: TGTGCCATCAGTGAAATGGACAGCCTCTATGGCTACACCTTC.

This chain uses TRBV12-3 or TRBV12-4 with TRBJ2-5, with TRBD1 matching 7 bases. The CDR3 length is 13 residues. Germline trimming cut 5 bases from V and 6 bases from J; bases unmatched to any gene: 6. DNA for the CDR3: TGTGCCAGCAGTCTACAGGGGTTCCAGACCCAGTACTTC. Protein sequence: CASSLQGFQTQYF.

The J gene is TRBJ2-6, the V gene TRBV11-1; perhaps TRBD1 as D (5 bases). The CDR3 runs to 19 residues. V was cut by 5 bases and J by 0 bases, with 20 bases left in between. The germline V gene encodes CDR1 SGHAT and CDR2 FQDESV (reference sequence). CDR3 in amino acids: CASSQGLNSHFSGANVLTF. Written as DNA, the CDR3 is TGTGCCAGCAGCCAGGGATTAAACTCCCACTTCTCTGGGGCCAACGTCCTGACTTTC.